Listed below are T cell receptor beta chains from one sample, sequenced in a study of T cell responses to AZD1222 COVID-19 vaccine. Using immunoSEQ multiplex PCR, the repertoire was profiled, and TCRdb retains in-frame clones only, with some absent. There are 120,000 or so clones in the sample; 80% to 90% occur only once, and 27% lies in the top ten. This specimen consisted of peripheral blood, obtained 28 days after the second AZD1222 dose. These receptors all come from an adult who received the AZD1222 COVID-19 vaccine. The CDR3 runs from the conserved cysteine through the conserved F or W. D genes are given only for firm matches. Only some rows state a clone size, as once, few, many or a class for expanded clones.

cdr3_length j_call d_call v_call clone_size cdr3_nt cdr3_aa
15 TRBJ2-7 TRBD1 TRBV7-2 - TGTGCCAGCAGCAAGGACAGGTCCATCTCCTACGAGCAGTACTTC CASSKDRSISYEQYF
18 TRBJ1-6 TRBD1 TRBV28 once TGTGCCAGCAGCCCCCCAGGGGGGCAGGGATATTTTAGTTCACCCCTCCACTTT CASSPPGGQGYFSSPLHF
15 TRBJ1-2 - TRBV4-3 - TGCGCCAGCAGCCAAGACCGGGGGGGAAGGTATGGCTACACCTTC CASSQDRGGRYGYTF
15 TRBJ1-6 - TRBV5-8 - TGTGCCAGCAGCTTGGCCCCGGGTTCTAATTCACCCCTCCACTTT CASSLAPGSNSPLHF
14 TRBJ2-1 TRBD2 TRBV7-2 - TGTGCCAGCAGCTCCGGGACTAGTTGGGATGAGCAGTTCTTC CASSSGTSWDEQFF
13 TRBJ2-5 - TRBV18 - TGTGCCAGCTCACCTGGACAGCAAGAGACCCAGTACTTC CASSPGQQETQYF
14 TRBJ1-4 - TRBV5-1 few TGCGCCAGCAGCTTGGCTCCCGGTAATGAAAAACTGTTTTTT CASSLAPGNEKLFF
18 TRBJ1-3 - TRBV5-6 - TGTGCCAGCAGCTTCCGACAGGCGCTAAGTACCTTGGTGGGCACCATATATTTT CASSFRQALSTLVGTIYF
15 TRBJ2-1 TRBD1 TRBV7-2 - TGTGCCAGCAGCTCCGGGACAGGGCCCTTGAGTGAGCAGTTCTTC CASSSGTGPLSEQFF
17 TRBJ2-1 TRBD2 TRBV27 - TGTGCCAGCAGTTCCGCAGGCGGGACTAGCGGCTACAATGAGCAGTTCTTC CASSSAGGTSGYNEQFF
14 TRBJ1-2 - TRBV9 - TGTGCCAGCGGACGGGACAATGGCCTCTATGGCTACACCTTC CASGRDNGLYGYTF
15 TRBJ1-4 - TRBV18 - TGTGCCAGCTCACCCCAGGAGATGGCTAATGAAAAACTGTTTTTT CASSPQEMANEKLFF
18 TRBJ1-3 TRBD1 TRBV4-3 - TGCGCCAGCAGCCAAGGGAGAGGACAGGGGGCCTCTGGAAACACCATATATTTT CASSQGRGQGASGNTIYF
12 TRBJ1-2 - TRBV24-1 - TGTGCCACCAGTGATTTCGGGACTGGCTACACCTTC CATSDFGTGYTF
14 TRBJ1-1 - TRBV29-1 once TGCAGCGTTGAAGGTCTACTGATCAACACTGAAGCTTTCTTT CSVEGLLINTEAFF
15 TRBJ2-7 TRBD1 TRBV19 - TGTGCCAGTAAAGTAGCCGGGACAGGGCTCTACGAGCAGTACTTC CASKVAGTGLYEQYF
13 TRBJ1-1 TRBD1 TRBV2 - TGTGCCAGCAGTGGACAGGGGAACACTGAAGCTTTCTTT CASSGQGNTEAFF
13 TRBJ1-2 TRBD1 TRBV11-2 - TGTGCCAGCAGCTTAGCGGGACAGGGGCGCGAAACCTTC CASSLAGQGRETF
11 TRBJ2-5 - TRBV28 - TGTGCCAGCAGTTTTGGGGGGACCCAGTACTTC CASSFGGTQYF
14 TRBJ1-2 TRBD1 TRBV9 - TGTGCCAGCAGCGCCCTGACAGGGGTTTATGGCTACACCTTC CASSALTGVYGYTF
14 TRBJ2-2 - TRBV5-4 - TGTGCCAGCAGCTGGACAGCTAACACCGGGGAGCTGTTTTTT CASSWTANTGELFF
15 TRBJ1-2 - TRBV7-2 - TGTGCCAGCAGCCAAAACGCCGGGACTAGCTATGGCTACACCTTC CASSQNAGTSYGYTF
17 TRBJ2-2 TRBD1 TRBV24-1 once TGTGCCACCAGTGATTTCCGGGACAGGGGGAACACCGGGGAGCTGTTTTTT CATSDFRDRGNTGELFF
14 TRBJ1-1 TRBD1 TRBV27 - TGTGCCAGCAGTTTAACAGGGACAGGAGTTGAAGCTTTCTTT CASSLTGTGVEAFF
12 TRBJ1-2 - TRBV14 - TGTGCCAGCAGCCAAGCCTACTATGGCTACACCTTC CASSQAYYGYTF
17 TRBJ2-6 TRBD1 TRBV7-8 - TGTGCCAGCACGCCGGGACAGGGATTCTCTGGGGCCAACGTCCTGACTTTC CASTPGQGFSGANVLTF
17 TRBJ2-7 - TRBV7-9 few TGTGCAGTAGCCGGACTAGGAGAGGGGGGTCCGGCCTACGAGCAGTACTTC CAVAGLGEGGPAYEQYF
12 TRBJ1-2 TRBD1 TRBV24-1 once TGTGCCACCAGTGCCACAGGGGATGGCTACACCTTC CATSATGDGYTF
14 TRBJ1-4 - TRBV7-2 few TGTGCCAGCAGCTGGGGGAGAGGGAATGAAAAACTGTTTTTT CASSWGRGNEKLFF
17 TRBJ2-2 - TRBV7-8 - TGTGCCAGCAGCTTAGAGGGTCTAGGGTTCGGGGCCGGGGAGCTGTTTTTT CASSLEGLGFGAGELFF
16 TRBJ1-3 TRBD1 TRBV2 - TGTGCCAGCAGTTTGGACGGGACAGCACTTGGAAACACCATATATTTT CASSLDGTALGNTIYF
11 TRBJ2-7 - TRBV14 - TGTGCCAGCAGCCAAGCCCTGGAGCAGTACTTC CASSQALEQYF
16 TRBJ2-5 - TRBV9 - TGTGCCAGCAGTTATTCATCCCAGGGGGGCATTGAGACCCAGTACTTC CASSYSSQGGIETQYF
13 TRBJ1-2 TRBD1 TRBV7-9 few TGTGCCAGCAGCATCGACAGGGGGTCCGGCTACACCTTC CASSIDRGSGYTF
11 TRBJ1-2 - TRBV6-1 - TGTGCCAGCAGTGAGGTCGCTGGCTACACCTTC CASSEVAGYTF
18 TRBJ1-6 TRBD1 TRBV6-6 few TGTGCCAGCAGTCACGGTCGGACAGGGCCCTCCAATAATTCACCCCTCCACTTT CASSHGRTGPSNNSPLHF
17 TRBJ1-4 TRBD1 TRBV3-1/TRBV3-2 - TGTGCCAGCAGCCCCCGGGACAGGGGGCGCGTTAATGAAAAACTGTTTTTT CASSPRDRGRVNEKLFF
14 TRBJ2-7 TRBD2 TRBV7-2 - TGTGCCAGCAGCTTGAGCGGGACTTTCTACGAGCAGTACTTC CASSLSGTFYEQYF
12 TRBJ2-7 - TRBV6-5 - TGTGCCAGCAGCACGGGGCTCTACGAGCAGTACTTC CASSTGLYEQYF
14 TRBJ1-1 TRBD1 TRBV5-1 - TGCGCCAGCAGCTCCGGGACAGGGTGGACTGAAGCTTTCTTT CASSSGTGWTEAFF
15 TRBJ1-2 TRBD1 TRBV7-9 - TGTGCCAGCAGCTTTAACGTGGCAGGGGGCGAAGGCTACACCTTC CASSFNVAGGEGYTF
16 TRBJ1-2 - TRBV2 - TGTGCCAGCAGTGAAGATTTAGGCGGCTTCGGGTATGGCTACACCTTC CASSEDLGGFGYGYTF
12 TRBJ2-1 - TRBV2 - TGTGCCAGCAGGCTCCAGGGTAATGAGCAGTTCTTC CASRLQGNEQFF
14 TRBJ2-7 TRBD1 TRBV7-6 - TGTGCCAGCAGCTCAACCAGGGGGCTTAACGAGCAGTACTTC CASSSTRGLNEQYF
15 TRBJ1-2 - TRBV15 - TGTGCCACCGAGGGTCCCACAGGGTCATCTTCGGGCTACACCTTC CATEGPTGSSSGYTF
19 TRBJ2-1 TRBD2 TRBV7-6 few TGTGCCAGCAGCCCTGAATTAGCGGGGATCCTCCTCTCCTACAATGAGCAGTTCTTC CASSPELAGILLSYNEQFF
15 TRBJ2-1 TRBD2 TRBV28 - TGTGCCAGCAGCTCCAGTGGACTAGGATACAATGAGCAGTTCTTC CASSSSGLGYNEQFF
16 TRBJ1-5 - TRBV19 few TGTGCCAGTAGTTGGGGGGGGCTTAATAGCAATCAGCCCCAGCATTTT CASSWGGLNSNQPQHF
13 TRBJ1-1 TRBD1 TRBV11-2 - TGTGCCACTTCGGGACAGTTGAACACTGAAGCTTTCTTT CATSGQLNTEAFF
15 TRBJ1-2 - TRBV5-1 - TGCGCCAGCAGCTTGGCTTCGGCAGGGGAAAATGGCTACACCTTC CASSLASAGENGYTF
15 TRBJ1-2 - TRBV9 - TGTGCCAGCAGCGGTTGGGACCTCCCTGGGGATGGCTACACCTTC CASSGWDLPGDGYTF
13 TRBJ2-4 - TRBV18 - TGTGCCAGCTCACCCTTTGGAGGGGACATTCAGTACTTC CASSPFGGDIQYF
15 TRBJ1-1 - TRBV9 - TGTGCCAGCAGCCGGAGTAGGGAGCCGAACACTGAAGCTTTCTTT CASSRSREPNTEAFF
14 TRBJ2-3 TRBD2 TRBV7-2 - TGTGCCAGCAGCTTGGGACTAGCTGCAGATACGCAGTATTTT CASSLGLAADTQYF
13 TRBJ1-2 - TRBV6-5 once TGTGCCAGCAGTTACTTCATAGGGTCCGGCTACACCTTC CASSYFIGSGYTF
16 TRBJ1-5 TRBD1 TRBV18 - TGTGCCAGCTCACCACCTCCGGGACAGGCTAATCAGCCCCAGCATTTT CASSPPPGQANQPQHF
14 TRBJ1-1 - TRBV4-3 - TGCGCCAGCAGCCGCACCCCTCGAGTAACTGAAGCTTTCTTT CASSRTPRVTEAFF
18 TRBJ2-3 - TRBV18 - TGTGCCAGCTCACCACGGACCATGACAGGATATGACACAGATACGCAGTATTTT CASSPRTMTGYDTDTQYF
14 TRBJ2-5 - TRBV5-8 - TGTGCCAGCAGCTTCGGGACGAGAGGAGAGACCCAGTACTTC CASSFGTRGETQYF
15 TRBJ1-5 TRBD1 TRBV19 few TGTGCCAGTAGTGACCACAGGGGTCTGGATCAGCCCCAGCATTTT CASSDHRGLDQPQHF